These 17 T cell receptor beta chains share one sample of origin, sequenced in a study of blood T cells in healthy people across ages. With a J-beta primer mix and a sample-barcoded 5' primer, a second PCR ran about 7 to 12 cycles. TCRdb reanalysed the 5' RACE reads using MiXCR and keeps one entry per CDR3 protein. Of 800,000 to 1,000,000 distinct CDR3 sequences detected, roughly 52% appear once; the ten largest clones hold around 15%. The sample taken for sequencing was blood. The origin of the receptors is a man aged 25-45 years in good health.

The chain couples TRBV12-3 or TRBV12-4 to TRBJ2-7; 7 bases agree with TRBD1. There are 15 residues in the CDR3. The V and J ends lost 5 bases and 3 bases, in that order; junction bases with no gene match: 10. In DNA, the CDR3 is TGTGCCAGCAGTCTAGGGGACAGACTCCTCTACGAGCAGTACTTC. Translated: CASSLGDRLLYEQYF.

This chain links TRBV7-2 with TRBJ1-2; D gene uncertain. Looked up from germline, CDR1 is SGHTA and CDR2 is FQGNSA. V was shortened by 1 base and J by 0 bases, with 12 bases between the two germline ends. CDR3 length equals 16 residues. As DNA, the CDR3 is TGTGCCAGCAGCTTAGTAGTAGTGGGGACTAACTATGGCTACACCTTC. This sequence encodes CASSLVVVGTNYGYTF.

V is TRBV7-9 and J is TRBJ1-5, with 9 bases aligning to TRBD1. The J segment lost 3 bases and the V segment lost 6 bases, leaving 12 bases of the junction unmatched. The CDR3 contains 17 residues. Per germline, CDR1 SEHNR and CDR2 FQNEAQ (reference sequence). For the CDR3, the DNA is TGTGCCAGCAGTTCAGAGAGCCGGGACAGGGCCAATCAGCCCCAGCATTTT. Translated, it gives CASSSESRDRANQPQHF.

This chain connects TRBV10-3 to TRBJ2-7; 10 bases align to TRBD1. From germline, CDR1 is ENHRY and CDR2 SYGVKD. The CDR3 consists of 15 residues. With V trimmed by 4 bases and J by 1 base, 4 bases remained unmatched. CDR3 residues: CAISGGQGGSYEQYF. The CDR3 coding sequence is TGTGCCATCAGTGGTGGACAGGGGGGATCCTACGAGCAGTACTTC.

This clonotype was observed a few times. The chain employs TRBV25-1 and TRBJ1-1, with 7 bases aligning to TRBD1. The germline CDR1 and CDR2 sequences are MGHDK and SYGVNS. Trimming at V came to 5 bases and at J to 4 bases, leaving 4 bases not matched to a gene. The CDR3 has 13 residues. CDR3 amino acids: CASSKTGATEAFF. The DNA for the CDR3 is TGTGCCAGCAGTAAAACAGGGGCCACTGAAGCTTTCTTT.

This clonotype was recorded once. The chain uses TRBV20-1 and TRBJ2-1; 10 bases fit TRBD1. The length of the CDR3 is 15 residues. From germline, CDR1 is DFQATT and CDR2 SNEGSKA (reference sequence). Unmatched junction bases numbered 2, after V lost 0 bases and J lost 3 bases. The CDR3 nucleotides are TGCAGTGCTAGAGAGGGGACAGGGGACTACAATGAGCAGTTCTTC. Translation: CSAREGTGDYNEQFF.

This clonotype was seen only a few times. The V call is TRBV29-1, the J call TRBJ1-1, with D tentatively TRBD1 (6 bases). The V end was cut by 7 bases, the J end by 1 base, with 16 bases between. This CDR3 has 14 amino acids. Looked up from germline, CDR1 is SQVTM and CDR2 is ANQGSEA. CDR3 sequence reads: CSAGGGAKNTEAFF. CDR3 coding DNA: TGCAGCGCCGGCGGGGGGGCGAAGAACACTGAAGCTTTCTTT.

This clonotype has only a few counts. The gene calls are TRBV30 and TRBJ1-2, with TRBD1 as a possible D gene (5 bases). Deletions cut 5 bases from V and 9 bases from J, with 16 bases between. Germline V gene data show CDR1 as GTSNPN and CDR2 as SVGIG (reference sequence). This CDR3 is built from 12 residues. CDR3: CAWVTGTRRYTF. The CDR3 coding sequence is TGTGCCTGGGTTACGGGGACGCGGCGCTACACCTTC.

This clonotype has only a few counts. CDR3 nucleotides: TGTGCCAGCAGTTTACACCCTAGCGGGGGCACAGATACGCAGTATTTT. Its translation: CASSLHPSGGTDTQYF. V is TRBV27 and J is TRBJ2-3, with TRBD2 matching 9 bases. The length of the CDR3 is 16 residues. V lost 2 bases, J lost 1 base, and 4 bases stayed unmatched. Germline V gene data show CDR1 as MNHEY and CDR2 as SMNVEV (reference sequence).

This rearrangement joins TRBV7-9 to TRBJ1-1, with 12 positions matching TRBD1. The V gene's germline CDR1 is SEHNR and CDR2 FQNEAQ (reference sequence). The CDR3 covers 17 residues. J was trimmed by 4 bases and V by 6 bases; bases with no gene match: 12. The CDR3 reads CASRHGPGQGARTEAFF. CDR3 nucleotides: TGTGCCAGCAGGCATGGACCGGGACAGGGGGCTCGCACTGAAGCTTTCTTT.

This clonotype was recorded many times. V and J are TRBV12-3 or TRBV12-4 and TRBJ2-7; D is undetermined. The CDR3 runs 13 residues. Trimming pared 5 bases from V and 2 bases from J, leaving 10 bases between. The CDR3 DNA sequence: TGTGCCAGCAGTCAAGACACCACCTACGAGCAGTACTTC. This gives the protein CASSQDTTYEQYF.

Many counts were recorded for this clonotype. The chain employs TRBV4-1 and TRBJ2-7; D unclear. Germline V gene sequence: CDR1 MGHRA, CDR2 YSYEKL. The CDR3 runs to 13 residues. V lost 1 base and J lost 3, with 7 bases in between. The CDR3 region has the DNA TGCGCCAGCAGCCAAGCCCAGAACTACGAGCAGTACTTC. It codes for CASSQAQNYEQYF.

This chain uses TRBV6-1 with TRBJ1-5; no clear D. This CDR3 contains 14 residues. Trimming pared 4 bases from V and 6 bases from J, leaving 13 bases between. Germline V gene data show CDR1 as MNHNS and CDR2 as SASEGT. For the CDR3, the DNA is TGTGCCAGCAGTGGAGTGGGGTCGGGTCAGCCCCAGCATTTT. This encodes CASSGVGSGQPQHF.

The V call is TRBV6-5, the J call TRBJ2-5, with a possible D match to TRBD1 (5 bases). CDR1 is MNHEY, CDR2 SVGAGI, per germline. The germline V and J ends were trimmed by 1 base and 1 base, with 22 bases remaining between them. The CDR3 contains 19 residues. The CDR3 nucleotides read TGTGCCAGCAGTTACTTAAACCTCCTAAATGTCAGGGTCCAAGAGACCCAGTACTTC. Translating gives CASSYLNLLNVRVQETQYF.

The rearrangement uses TRBV6-2 or TRBV6-3 and TRBJ2-7, with 13 positions matching TRBD2. Germline V lookup: CDR1 MNHEY, CDR2 SVGEGT. The CDR3 length is 15 residues. V gave up 6 bases and J gave up 4 bases; unmatched junction bases: 6. The CDR3 nucleotides read TGTGCCAGCAGCCCCGGGACTAGCGGGATTTACGAGCAGTACTTC. Translated: CASSPGTSGIYEQYF.

This clonotype occurred many times. The CDR3 coding sequence is TGTGCCAGCAGTTTTTCGGACGGCGAAAAACTGTTTTTT. This codes for CASSFSDGEKLFF. The genes are TRBV12-3 or TRBV12-4 and TRBJ1-4; D is unresolved. Trimming removed 3 bases from V and 8 bases from J, with 10 bases in between. This CDR3 region has 13 residues.

The rearrangement links TRBV18 to TRBJ2-5, with D tentatively TRBD2 (5 bases). Germline V CDR1 and CDR2: KGHSH, LQKENI. V was shortened by 2 bases and J by 1 base, with 20 bases between the two germline ends. CDR3 length equals 18 residues. DNA of the CDR3: TGTGCCAGCTCACCAGACACTAGGCTTGACCGGTTCCAAGAGACCCAGTACTTC. Its translation: CASSPDTRLDRFQETQYF. The full variable domain, with the rest looked up from reference TRBV18 and TRBJ2-5, is NAGVMQNPRHLVRRRGQEARLRCSPMKGHSHVYWYRQLPEEGLKFMVYLQKENIIDESGMPKERFSAEFPKEGPSILRIQQVVRGDSAAYFCASSPDTRLDRFQETQYFGPGTRLLVL.